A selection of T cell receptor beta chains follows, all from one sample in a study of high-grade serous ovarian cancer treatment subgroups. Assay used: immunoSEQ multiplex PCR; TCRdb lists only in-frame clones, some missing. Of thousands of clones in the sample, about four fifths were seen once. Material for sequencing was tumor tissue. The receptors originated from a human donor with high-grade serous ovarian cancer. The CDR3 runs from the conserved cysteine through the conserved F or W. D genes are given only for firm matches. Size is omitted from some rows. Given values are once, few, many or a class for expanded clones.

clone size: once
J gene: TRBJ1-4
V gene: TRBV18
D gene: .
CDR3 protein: CASSNSSLGEKLFF
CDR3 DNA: TGTGCCAGCTCCAATTCCTCATTGGGTGAAAAACTGTTTTTT

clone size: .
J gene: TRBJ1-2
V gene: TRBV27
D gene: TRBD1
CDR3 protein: CASSLKGQNGYTF
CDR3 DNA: TGTGCCAGCAGTTTAAAGGGACAGAATGGCTACACCTTC

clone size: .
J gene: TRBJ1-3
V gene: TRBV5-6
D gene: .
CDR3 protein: CASSGFMRGAGNTIYF
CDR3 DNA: TGTGCCAGCAGCGGGTTCATGAGGGGAGCCGGAAACACCATATATTTT

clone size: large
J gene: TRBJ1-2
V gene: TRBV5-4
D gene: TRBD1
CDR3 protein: CASSSQTGGANYGYTF
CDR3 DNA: TGTGCCAGCAGCTCCCAAACAGGGGGCGCTAACTATGGCTACACCTTC

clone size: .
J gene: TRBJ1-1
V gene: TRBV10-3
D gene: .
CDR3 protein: CAISGGDRGGRATEAFF
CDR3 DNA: TGTGCCATCTCCGGGGGGGACCGCGGGGGAAGGGCCACTGAAGCTTTCTTT

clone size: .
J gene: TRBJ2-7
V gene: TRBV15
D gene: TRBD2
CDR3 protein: CATSELAGAHYEQYF
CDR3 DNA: TGTGCCACCAGCGAATTAGCGGGGGCTCACTACGAGCAGTACTTC

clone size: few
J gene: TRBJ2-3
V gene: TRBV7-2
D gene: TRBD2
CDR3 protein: CASSLLAGGPTDTQYF
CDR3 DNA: TGTGCCAGCAGCCTACTAGCGGGGGGCCCCACAGATACGCAGTATTTT

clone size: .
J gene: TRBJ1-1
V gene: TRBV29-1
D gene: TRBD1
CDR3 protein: CSAGTGGEAFF
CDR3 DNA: TGCAGCGCCGGGACAGGGGGTGAAGCTTTCTTT

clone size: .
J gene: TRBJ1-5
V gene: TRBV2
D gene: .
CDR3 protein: CASSGEYSNQPQHF
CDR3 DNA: TGTGCCAGCTCAGGCGAATATAGCAATCAGCCCCAGCATTTT

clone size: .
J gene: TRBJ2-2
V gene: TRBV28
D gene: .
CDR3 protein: CASSLGMIGELFF
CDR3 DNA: TGTGCCAGCAGTTTAGGCATGATCGGGGAGCTGTTTTTT

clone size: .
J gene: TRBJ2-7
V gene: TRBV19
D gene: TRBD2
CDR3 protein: CASATLTSGGPYEQYF
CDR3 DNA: TGTGCCAGTGCGACCCTGACTAGCGGGGGACCCTACGAGCAGTACTTC

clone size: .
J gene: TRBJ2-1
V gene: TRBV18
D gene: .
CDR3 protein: CASSPNGESYNEQFF
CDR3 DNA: TGTGCCAGCTCACCGAACGGGGAAAGCTACAATGAGCAGTTCTTC

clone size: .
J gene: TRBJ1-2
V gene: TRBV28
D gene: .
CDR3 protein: CASSLTGWIGSMDYGYTF
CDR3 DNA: TGTGCCAGCAGTTTAACGGGGTGGATCGGAAGTATGGACTATGGCTACACCTTC

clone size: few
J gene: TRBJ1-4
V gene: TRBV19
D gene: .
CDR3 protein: CASSSPLGQGNEKLFF
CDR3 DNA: TGTGCCAGTAGTTCGCCACTGGGGCAGGGGAATGAAAAACTGTTTTTT

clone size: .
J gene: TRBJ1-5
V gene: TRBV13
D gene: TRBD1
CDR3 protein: CASSSGTGGNQPQHF
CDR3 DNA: TGTGCCAGCAGCTCAGGGACAGGAGGGAATCAGCCCCAGCATTTT

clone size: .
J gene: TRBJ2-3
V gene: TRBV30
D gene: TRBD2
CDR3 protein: CAWGRGGDTDTQYF
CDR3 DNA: TGTGCCTGGGGTCGGGGAGGGGACACAGATACGCAGTATTTT

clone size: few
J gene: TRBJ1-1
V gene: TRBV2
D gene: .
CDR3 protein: CASNPYQRQGLTEAFF
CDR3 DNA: TGTGCCAGCAACCCCTATCAGAGACAAGGATTGACTGAAGCTTTCTTT

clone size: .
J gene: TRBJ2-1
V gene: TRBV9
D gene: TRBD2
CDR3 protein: CASSIGRGDEQFF
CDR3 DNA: TGTGCCAGCAGCATCGGTCGGGGGGATGAGCAGTTCTTC

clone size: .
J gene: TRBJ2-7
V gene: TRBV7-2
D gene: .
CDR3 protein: CASRVPGKKPYEQYF
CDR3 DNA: TGTGCCAGCAGAGTCCCGGGAAAGAAGCCCTACGAGCAGTACTTC

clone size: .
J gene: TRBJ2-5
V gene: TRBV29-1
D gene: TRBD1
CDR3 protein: CSVPRDRGLGETQYF
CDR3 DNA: TGCAGCGTCCCCAGGGACAGGGGGCTGGGAGAGACCCAGTACTTC

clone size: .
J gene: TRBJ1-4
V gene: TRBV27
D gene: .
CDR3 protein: CASSLDPGGANEKLFF
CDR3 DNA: TGTGCCAGCAGTTTAGACCCCGGCGGGGCTAATGAAAAACTGTTTTTT

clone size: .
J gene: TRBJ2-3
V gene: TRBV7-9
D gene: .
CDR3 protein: CASSLGLPWLDTQYF
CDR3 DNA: TGTGCCAGCAGCTTAGGGCTCCCATGGTTAGATACGCAGTATTTT

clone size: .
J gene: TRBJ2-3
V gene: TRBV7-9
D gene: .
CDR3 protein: CASSFTDTQYF
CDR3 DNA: TGTGCCAGCAGCTTTACAGATACGCAGTATTTT

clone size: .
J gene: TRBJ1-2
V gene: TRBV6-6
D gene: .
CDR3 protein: CASISAYGYTF
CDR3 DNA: TGTGCCAGCATTAGTGCCTATGGCTACACCTTC

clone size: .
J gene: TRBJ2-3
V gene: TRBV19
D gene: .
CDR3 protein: CASSMGRKADTQYF
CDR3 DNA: TGTGCCAGTAGTATGGGGCGGAAAGCAGATACGCAGTATTTT

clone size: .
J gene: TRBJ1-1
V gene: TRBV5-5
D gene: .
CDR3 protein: CASSLGVGTEAFF
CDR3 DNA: TGTGCCAGCAGCTTGGGGGTGGGCACTGAAGCTTTCTTT

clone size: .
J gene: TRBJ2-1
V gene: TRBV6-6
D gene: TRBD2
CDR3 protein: CASRGLAVNEQFF
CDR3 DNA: TGTGCCAGCAGGGGACTAGCGGTCAATGAGCAGTTCTTC

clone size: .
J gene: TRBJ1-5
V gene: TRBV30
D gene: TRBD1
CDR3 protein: CAWSTGATHNQPQHF
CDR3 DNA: TGTGCCTGGAGTACAGGGGCCACGCACAATCAGCCCCAGCATTTT

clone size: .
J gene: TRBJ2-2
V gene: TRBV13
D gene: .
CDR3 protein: CASSFEAGELFF
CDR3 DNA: TGTGCCAGCAGCTTCGAGGCCGGGGAGCTGTTTTTT

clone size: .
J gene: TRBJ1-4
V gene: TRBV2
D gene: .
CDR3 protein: CASSDTLGLFF
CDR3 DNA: TGTGCCAGCAGCGACACACTTGGGTTGTTTTTT

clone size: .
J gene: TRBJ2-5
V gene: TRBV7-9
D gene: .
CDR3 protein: CASRNPGGSQETQYF
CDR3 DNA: TGTGCCAGCAGGAACCCTGGGGGGAGTCAAGAGACCCAGTACTTC

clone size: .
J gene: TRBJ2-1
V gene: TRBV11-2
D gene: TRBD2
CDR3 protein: CASSLWMVAGGNNEQFF
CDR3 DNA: TGTGCCAGCAGCTTATGGATGGTAGCGGGGGGTAACAATGAGCAGTTCTTC

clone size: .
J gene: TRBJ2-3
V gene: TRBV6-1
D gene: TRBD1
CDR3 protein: CALGTADTQYF
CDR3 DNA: TGTGCCCTAGGGACAGCGGATACGCAGTATTTT

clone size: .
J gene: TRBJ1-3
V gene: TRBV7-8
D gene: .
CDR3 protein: CASSLGSDRSGNTIYF
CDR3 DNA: TGTGCCAGCAGCTTAGGGTCGGACAGATCGGGAAACACCATATATTTT

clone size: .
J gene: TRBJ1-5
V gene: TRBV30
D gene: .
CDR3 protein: CAWSVRGPQGDQPQHF
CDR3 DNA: TGTGCCTGGAGTGTACGGGGGCCACAAGGTGATCAGCCCCAGCATTTT

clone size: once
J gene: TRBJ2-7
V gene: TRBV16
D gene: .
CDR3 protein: CASSQSNYEQYF
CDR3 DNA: TGTGCCAGCAGCCAATCGAACTACGAGCAGTACTTC

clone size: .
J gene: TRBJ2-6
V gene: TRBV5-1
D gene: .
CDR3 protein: CATRGSGANVLTF
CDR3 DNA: TGCGCCACCCGGGGCTCTGGGGCCAACGTCCTGACTTTC

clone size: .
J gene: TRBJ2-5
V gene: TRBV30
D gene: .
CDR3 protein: CAWEQGREETQYF
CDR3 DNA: TGTGCCTGGGAACAGGGCAGGGAAGAGACCCAGTACTTC

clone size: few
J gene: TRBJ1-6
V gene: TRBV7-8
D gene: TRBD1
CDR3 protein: CASSSTGNDSPLHF
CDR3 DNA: TGTGCCAGCAGCTCGACAGGGAACGATTCACCCCTCCACTTT

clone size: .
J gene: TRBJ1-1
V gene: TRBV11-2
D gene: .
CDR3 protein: CASSLRPRNTEAFF
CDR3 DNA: TGTGCCAGCAGCTTACGGCCCCGGAACACTGAAGCTTTCTTT

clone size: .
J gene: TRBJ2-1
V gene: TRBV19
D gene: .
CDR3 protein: CASTPQGAYNEQFF
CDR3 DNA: TGTGCCAGTACTCCCCAAGGGGCTTACAATGAGCAGTTCTTC

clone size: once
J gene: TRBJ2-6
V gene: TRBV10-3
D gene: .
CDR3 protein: CAISDPSGANVLTF
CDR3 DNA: TGTGCCATCAGTGACCCTTCTGGGGCCAACGTCCTGACTTTC

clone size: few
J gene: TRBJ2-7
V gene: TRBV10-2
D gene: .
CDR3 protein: CASSELGGPYEQYF
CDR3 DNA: TGCGCCAGCAGTGAACTCGGGGGTCCCTACGAGCAGTACTTC

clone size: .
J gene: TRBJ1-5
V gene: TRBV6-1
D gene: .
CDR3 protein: CASAAGTSGNQPQHF
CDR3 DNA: TGTGCCAGCGCGGCCGGGACTTCAGGCAATCAGCCCCAGCATTTT

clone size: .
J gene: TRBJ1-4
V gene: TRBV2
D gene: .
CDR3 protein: CASSPRTVDNEKLFF
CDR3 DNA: TGTGCCAGCAGTCCACGGACAGTAGATAATGAAAAACTGTTTTTT

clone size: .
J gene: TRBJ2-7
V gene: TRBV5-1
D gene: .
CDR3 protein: CASRGTGPYEQYF
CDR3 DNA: TGCGCCAGCAGGGGGACGGGTCCCTACGAGCAGTACTTC

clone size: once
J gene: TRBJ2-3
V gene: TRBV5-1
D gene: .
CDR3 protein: CASSLGDSTDTQYF
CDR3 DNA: TGCGCCAGCAGCTTGGGGGACAGCACAGATACGCAGTATTTT

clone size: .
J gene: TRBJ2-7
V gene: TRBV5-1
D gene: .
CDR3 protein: CASSLEQGPRYEQYF
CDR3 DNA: TGCGCCAGCAGCTTGGAACAGGGACCACGATACGAGCAGTACTTC

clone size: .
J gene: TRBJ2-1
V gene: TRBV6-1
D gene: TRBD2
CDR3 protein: CASSSLAGRYNEQFF
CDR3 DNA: TGTGCCAGCAGTTCTTTAGCGGGGCGCTACAATGAGCAGTTCTTC